These 9 T cell receptor beta chains were all obtained from the same sample, sequenced in a study of CD8+ T cells in alopecia areata. Sequencing relied on a cDNA template that was reverse transcribed from extracted RNA. Clones were read by immunoSEQ multiplex PCR, and TCRdb kept only the in-frame ones, dropping some. Of about 110,000 clones listed, 50% to 70% are singletons. The sequenced material came from NKG2D-low CD8+ T cells sorted from blood. The receptors originated from a human donor with alopecia areata.

This chain uses TRBV9 with TRBJ1-2, with D possibly matching TRBD1 (6 bases). V lost 3 bases and J lost 5, with 23 bases in between. Germline V gene sequence: CDR1 SGDLS, CDR2 YYNGEE. CDR3 length: 17 amino acids. CDR3 nucleotides: TGTGCCAGCAGCGCCGTCGACAGGACCAAGTTTCTGTATGGCTACACCTTC. It translates to CASSAVDRTKFLYGYTF.

J is TRBJ1-2 and V is TRBV9, with D perhaps TRBD1 (6 bases). Germline V CDR1 and CDR2: SGDLS, YYNGEE. V was trimmed by 3 bases and J by 5 bases, leaving 17 bases between them. CDR3 length equals 15 residues. CDR3 bases: TGTGCCAGCAGCGGAAAGACAGGTGTGGGATATGGCTACACCTTC. Its protein is CASSGKTGVGYGYTF.

The chain links TRBV4-1 to TRBJ2-7, with TRBD1 matching 7 bases. V shed 4 bases, J shed 3 bases, and the junction held 6 bases outside the gene matches. Germline V lookup: CDR1 MGHRA, CDR2 YSYEKL. CDR3 length: 14 residues. The CDR3 DNA reads TGCGCCAGCAGCCCCCGACAGGGCCTCTACGAGCAGTACTTC. Translating it yields CASSPRQGLYEQYF.

The V call is TRBV6-5, the J call TRBJ2-1; D not certain. Germline CDR1 and CDR2: MNHEY and SVGAGI. The CDR3 loop spans 11 amino acids. The ends were cut back, 6 bases at V and 11 bases at J, with 11 bases in the middle. The CDR3 spells CASSPNRKQFF. The CDR3 nucleotides read TGTGCCAGCAGCCCGAACCGCAAGCAGTTCTTC.

This clone has more than one count but fewer than ten. V and J are TRBV28 and TRBJ2-2; maybe TRBD1 (5 bases). CDR3 length: 14 amino acids. Trimming left V 5 bases short and J 3 bases short, with 10 bases between. Germline V gene lookup returns CDR1 MDHEN and CDR2 SYDVKM. Written as DNA, the CDR3 is TGTGCCAGCAGTCCAAAGGGGTACACCGGGGAGCTGTTTTTT. Protein sequence: CASSPKGYTGELFF.

This clone was picked up a small number of times. CDR3 protein: CASCGTRDGTGELFF. CDR3 in DNA: TGTGCCTCGTGCGGAACCCGCGATGGCACCGGGGAGCTGTTTTTT. The V and J genes are TRBV7-9 and TRBJ2-2; D is unresolved. The germline V gene has CDR1 SEHNR and CDR2 FQNEAQ (reference sequence). CDR3 size: 15 residues. V was clipped by 11 bases and J by 4 bases, with 20 bases between them.

The chain has TRBV28 and TRBJ2-7; the match to TRBD1 covers 7 bases. Trimming cost V 5 bases and J 5 bases; bases outside gene matches: 6. Germline V gene lookup returns CDR1 MDHEN and CDR2 SYDVKM. CDR3 size: 13 residues. CDR3 protein: CASSNRGLDEQYF. The CDR3 region has the DNA TGTGCCAGCAGTAACAGGGGTCTCGACGAGCAGTACTTC.

This clone appeared a few times. The rearrangement links TRBV6-1 to TRBJ1-1; D gene unclear. The germline gives CDR1 MNHNS, CDR2 SASEGT. This CDR3 is 12 amino acids long. Between the trimmed V and J ends, which lost 7 bases and 4 bases, there was a span of 10 bases. The CDR3 sequence: CASTPWGTEAFF. The DNA for the CDR3 is TGTGCCAGCACCCCATGGGGCACTGAAGCTTTCTTT.

This clone was found a few times. One end of the junction varies from germline; a read error may be responsible. J is TRBJ2-1 and V is TRBV7-7; unclear D gene. Germline V gene lookup returns CDR1 SSHAT and CDR2 FNYEAQ (reference sequence). The CDR3 extends over 14 amino acids. CDR3 amino acids: CASSLDVSTNEQFF. The DNA of the CDR3 is TGTGCTAGCAGCTTAGATGTTAGTACAAATGAGCAGTTCTTC.